This T cell receptor (beta chain) was recorded in a study of blood T cells in healthy people across ages. Through a sample-barcoded 5' primer and a J-beta primer mix, a second PCR was run for roughly 6 to 11 cycles. Individual samples furnished no less than 2.5 million CDR3-containing paired-end reads apiece. TCRdb reprocessed the 5' RACE reads via MiXCR and lists one record per CDR3 protein. The data contain around 800,000 distinct CDR3 sequences, under 30% of them singletons. This clonotype was recorded only once. What it binds is unknown. The study's findings and limits: Underestimates were what the diversity estimates from one million T cells were considered to be.

These same data were also listed under a study on T cells of mothers and their children. That report notes: Using around 1.5 ug per 15 ul, all extracted RNA underwent cDNA synthesis. The authors added sample barcodes and 2-4 random nucleotides using the M1S primer of the second PCR.

This clonotype was obtained from a boy under 18 in good health. Sequencing was performed on blood.

The CDR3 loop is CASSLGLREETQYF. In nucleotides, the CDR3 is TGTGCCAGCAGCTTAGGATTACGAGAGGAGACCCAGTACTTC. The chain joins TRBV11-2 to TRBJ2-5; D ambiguous. The CDR3 consists of 14 residues. Germline-derived CDR1 and CDR2 are SGHAT and FQNNGV. The ends were cut back, 1 base at V and 5 bases at J, with 11 bases in the middle.